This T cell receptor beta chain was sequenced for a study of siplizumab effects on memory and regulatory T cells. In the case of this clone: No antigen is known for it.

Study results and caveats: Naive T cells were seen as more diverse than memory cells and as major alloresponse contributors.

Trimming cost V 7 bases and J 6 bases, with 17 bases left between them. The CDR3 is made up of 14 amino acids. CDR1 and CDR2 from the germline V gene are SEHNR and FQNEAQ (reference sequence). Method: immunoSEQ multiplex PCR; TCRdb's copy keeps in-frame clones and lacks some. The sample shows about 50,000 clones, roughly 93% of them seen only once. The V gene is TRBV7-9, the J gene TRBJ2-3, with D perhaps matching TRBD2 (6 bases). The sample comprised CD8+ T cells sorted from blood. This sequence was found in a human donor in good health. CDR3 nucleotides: TGTGCCAGCACCCGGGGGAGAGTGGGGGATACGCAGTATTTT. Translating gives CASTRGRVGDTQYF.